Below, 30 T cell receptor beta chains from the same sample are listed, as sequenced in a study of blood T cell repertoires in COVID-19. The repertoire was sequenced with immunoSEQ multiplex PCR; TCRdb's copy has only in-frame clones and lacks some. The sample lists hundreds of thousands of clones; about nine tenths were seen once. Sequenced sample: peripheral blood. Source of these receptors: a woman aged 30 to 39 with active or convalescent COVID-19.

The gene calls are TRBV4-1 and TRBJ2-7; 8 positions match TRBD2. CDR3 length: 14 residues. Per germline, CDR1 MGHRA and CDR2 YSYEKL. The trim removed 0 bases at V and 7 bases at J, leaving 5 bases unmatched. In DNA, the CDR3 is TGCGCCAGCAGCCAAGATTGGTCGGGGGGGGAGCAGTACTTC. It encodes CASSQDWSGGEQYF.

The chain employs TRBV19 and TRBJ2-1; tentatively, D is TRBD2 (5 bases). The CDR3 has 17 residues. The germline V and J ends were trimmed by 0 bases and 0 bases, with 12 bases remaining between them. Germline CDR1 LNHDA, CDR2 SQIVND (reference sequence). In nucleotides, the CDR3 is TGTGCCAGTAGTATAGAGGCTAGCAGAAGCTCCTACAATGAGCAGTTCTTC. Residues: CASSIEASRSSYNEQFF.

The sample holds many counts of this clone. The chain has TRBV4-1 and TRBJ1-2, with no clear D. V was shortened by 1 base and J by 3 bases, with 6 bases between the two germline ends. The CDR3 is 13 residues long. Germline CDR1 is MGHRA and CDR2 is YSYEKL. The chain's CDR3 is CASSQVGDYGYTF. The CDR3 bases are TGCGCCAGCAGCCAAGTGGGAGACTATGGCTACACCTTC.

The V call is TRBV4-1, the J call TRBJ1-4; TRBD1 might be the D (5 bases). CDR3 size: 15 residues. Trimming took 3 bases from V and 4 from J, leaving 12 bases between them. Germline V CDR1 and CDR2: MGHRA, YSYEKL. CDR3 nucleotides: TGCGCCAGCAGCCATTTCCAGGGAGGTAATGAAAAACTGTTTTTT. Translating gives CASSHFQGGNEKLFF.

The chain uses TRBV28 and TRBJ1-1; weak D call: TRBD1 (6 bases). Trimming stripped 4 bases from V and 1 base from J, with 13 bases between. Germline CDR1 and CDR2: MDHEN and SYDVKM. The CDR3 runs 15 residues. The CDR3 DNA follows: TGTGCCAGCAGTTGGGGGACATGGACGAACACTGAAGCTTTCTTT. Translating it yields CASSWGTWTNTEAFF.

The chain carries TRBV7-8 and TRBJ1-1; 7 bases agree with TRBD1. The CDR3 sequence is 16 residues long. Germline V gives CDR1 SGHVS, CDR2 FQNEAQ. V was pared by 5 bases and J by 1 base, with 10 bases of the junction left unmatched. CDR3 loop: CASSDRVGPWNTEAFF. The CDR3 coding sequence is TGTGCCAGCAGCGACAGGGTGGGCCCATGGAACACTGAAGCTTTCTTT.

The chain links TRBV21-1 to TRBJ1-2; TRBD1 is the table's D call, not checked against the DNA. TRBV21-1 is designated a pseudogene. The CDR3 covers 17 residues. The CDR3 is CANQNPLIRGTGYGYTF. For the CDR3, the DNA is TGTGCCAACCAAAACCCACTGATTAGGGGGACAGGCTATGGCTACACCTTC.

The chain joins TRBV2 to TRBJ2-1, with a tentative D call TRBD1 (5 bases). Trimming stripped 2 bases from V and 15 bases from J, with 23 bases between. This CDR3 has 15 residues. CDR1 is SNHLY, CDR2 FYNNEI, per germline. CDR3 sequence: CASSESYPLRQSRFF. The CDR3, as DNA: TGTGCCAGCAGTGAAAGCTATCCTTTAAGACAGAGTAGGTTCTTC.

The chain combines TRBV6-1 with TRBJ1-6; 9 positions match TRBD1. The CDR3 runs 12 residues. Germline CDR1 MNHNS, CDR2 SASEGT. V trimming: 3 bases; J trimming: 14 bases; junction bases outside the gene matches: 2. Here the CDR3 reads CASSEGQGTLHF. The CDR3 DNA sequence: TGTGCCAGCAGTGAGGGACAGGGCACCCTCCACTTT.

CDR3 protein: CASSLGQGYTEAFF. For the CDR3, the DNA is TGTGCCAGCAGTTTGGGACAGGGCTACACTGAAGCTTTCTTT. The gene calls are TRBV6-6 and TRBJ1-1, with 9 bases lining up with TRBD1. V lost 4 bases and J lost 3; bases outside the gene matches: 3. The CDR3 has 14 residues. CDR1 MNHNY and CDR2 SVGAGI come from the germline V gene (reference sequence).

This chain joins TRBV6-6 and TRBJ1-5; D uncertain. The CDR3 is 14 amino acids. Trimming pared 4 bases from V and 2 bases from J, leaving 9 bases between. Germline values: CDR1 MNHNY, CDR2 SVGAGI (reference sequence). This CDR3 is CASSSNQGNQPQHF. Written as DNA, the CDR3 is TGTGCCAGCAGTTCCAACCAGGGCAATCAGCCCCAGCATTTT.

CDR3 in amino acids: CASSFSGTGGYGGQFF. CDR3 coding DNA: TGTGCCAGCAGCTTTTCCGGGACAGGGGGTTACGGTGGGCAGTTCTTC. The V gene is TRBV5-4, the J gene TRBJ2-1; 11 bases align to TRBD1. CDR3 length: 16 residues. The germline V gene has CDR1 SGHNT and CDR2 YYREEE (reference sequence). V dropped 2 bases and J dropped 12; count of bases not matched to a gene: 13.

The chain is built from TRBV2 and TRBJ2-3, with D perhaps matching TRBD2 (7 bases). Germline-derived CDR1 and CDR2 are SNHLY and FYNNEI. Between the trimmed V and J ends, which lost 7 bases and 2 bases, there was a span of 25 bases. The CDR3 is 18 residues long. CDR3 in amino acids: CASMGPRGAGEVTDTQYF. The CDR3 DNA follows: TGTGCCAGCATGGGGCCCCGGGGGGCAGGGGAAGTCACAGATACGCAGTATTTT.

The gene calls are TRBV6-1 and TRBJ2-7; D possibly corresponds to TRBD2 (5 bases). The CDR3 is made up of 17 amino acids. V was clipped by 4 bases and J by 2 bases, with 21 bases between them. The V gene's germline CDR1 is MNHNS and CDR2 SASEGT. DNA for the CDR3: TGTGCCAGCAGTGTCGACCCGGCGCGGAGGTACACCTACGAGCAGTACTTC. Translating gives CASSVDPARRYTYEQYF.

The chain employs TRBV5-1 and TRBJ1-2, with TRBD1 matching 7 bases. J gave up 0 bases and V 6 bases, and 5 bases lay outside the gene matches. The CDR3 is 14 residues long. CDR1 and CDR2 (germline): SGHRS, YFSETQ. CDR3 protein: CASTRDSANYGYTF. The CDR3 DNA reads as TGCGCCAGCACCAGGGACAGCGCTAACTATGGCTACACCTTC. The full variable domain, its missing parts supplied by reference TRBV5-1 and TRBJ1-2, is KAGVTQTPRYLIKTRGQQVTLSCSPISGHRSVSWYQQTPGQGLQFLFEYFSETQRNKGNFPGRFSGRQFSNSRSEMNVSTLELGDSALYLCASTRDSANYGYTFGSGTRLTVV.

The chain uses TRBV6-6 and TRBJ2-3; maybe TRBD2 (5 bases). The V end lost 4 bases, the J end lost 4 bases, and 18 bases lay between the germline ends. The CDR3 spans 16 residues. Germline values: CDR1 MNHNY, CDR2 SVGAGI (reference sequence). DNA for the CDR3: TGTGCCAGCAGTTCGTACCTCGGAGGTGCGGCAGATACGCAGTATTTT. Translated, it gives CASSSYLGGAADTQYF.

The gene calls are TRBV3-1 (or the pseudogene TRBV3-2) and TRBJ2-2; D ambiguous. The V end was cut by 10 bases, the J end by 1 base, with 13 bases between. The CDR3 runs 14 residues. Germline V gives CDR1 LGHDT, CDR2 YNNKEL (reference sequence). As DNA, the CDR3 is TGTGCCACCTCTTTCCCGGGGAACACCGGGGAGCTGTTTTTT. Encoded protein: CATSFPGNTGELFF.

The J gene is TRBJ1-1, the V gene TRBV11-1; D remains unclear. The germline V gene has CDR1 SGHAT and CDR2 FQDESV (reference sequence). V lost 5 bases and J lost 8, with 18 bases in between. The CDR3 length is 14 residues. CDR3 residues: CASSKRRTGAEAFF. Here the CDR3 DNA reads TGTGCCAGCAGCAAACGAAGGACTGGTGCCGAAGCTTTCTTT.

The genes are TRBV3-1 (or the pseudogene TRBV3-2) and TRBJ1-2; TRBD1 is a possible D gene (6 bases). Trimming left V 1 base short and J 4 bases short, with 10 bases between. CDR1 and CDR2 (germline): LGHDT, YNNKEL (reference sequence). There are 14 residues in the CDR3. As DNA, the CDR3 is TGTGCCAGCAGCCAAGGGGGACAAGGCTATGGCTACACCTTC. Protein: CASSQGGQGYGYTF.

The CDR3 DNA reads TGTGCAAGCCACCCCGGGACAGGGGTCAATGAGCAGTTCTTC. It specifies CASHPGTGVNEQFF. The chain carries TRBV2 and TRBJ2-1; 10 bases align to TRBD1. Looked up from germline, CDR1 is SNHLY and CDR2 is FYNNEI. The CDR3 runs to 14 residues.

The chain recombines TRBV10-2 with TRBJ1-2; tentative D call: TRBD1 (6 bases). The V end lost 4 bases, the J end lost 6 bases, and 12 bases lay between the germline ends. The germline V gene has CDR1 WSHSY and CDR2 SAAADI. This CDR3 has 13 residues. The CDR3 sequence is CASSAQGLDGYTF. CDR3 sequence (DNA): TGCGCCAGCAGTGCCCAGGGGCTGGATGGCTACACCTTC.

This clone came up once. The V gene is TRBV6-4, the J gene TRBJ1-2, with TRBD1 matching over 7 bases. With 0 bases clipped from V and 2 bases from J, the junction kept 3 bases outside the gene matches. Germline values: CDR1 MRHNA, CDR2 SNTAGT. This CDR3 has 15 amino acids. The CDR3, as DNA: TGTGCCAGCAGTGACTCTGGGACAGAAAACTATGGCTACACCTTC. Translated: CASSDSGTENYGYTF.

Written as DNA, the CDR3 is TGTGCCAGCAGTGTTCAGAAGTCCTACGAGCAGTACTTC. Translating gives CASSVQKSYEQYF. This chain connects TRBV2 to TRBJ2-7; no firm D call. Trimming left V 4 bases short and J 1 base short, with 8 bases between. This CDR3 is built from 13 residues. CDR1 is SNHLY and CDR2 is FYNNEI in the germline V gene.

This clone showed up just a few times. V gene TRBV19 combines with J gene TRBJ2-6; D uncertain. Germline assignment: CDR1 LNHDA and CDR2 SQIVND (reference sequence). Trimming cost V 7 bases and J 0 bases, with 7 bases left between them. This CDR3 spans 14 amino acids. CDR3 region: CASTPGSGANVLTF. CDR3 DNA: TGTGCCAGTACCCCCGGCTCTGGGGCCAACGTCCTGACTTTC.

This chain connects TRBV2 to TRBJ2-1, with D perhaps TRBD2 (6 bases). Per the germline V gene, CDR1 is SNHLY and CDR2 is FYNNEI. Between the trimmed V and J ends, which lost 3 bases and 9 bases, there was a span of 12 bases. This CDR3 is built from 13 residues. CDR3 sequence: CASSDRGSSEQFF. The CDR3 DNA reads TGTGCCAGCAGTGATCGGGGGTCAAGTGAGCAGTTCTTC.

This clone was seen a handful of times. The CDR3 sequence is CASGPGLELYEQYF. DNA for the CDR3: TGTGCCAGCGGTCCGGGACTAGAACTCTACGAGCAGTACTTC. This chain links TRBV9 with TRBJ2-7, with 8 positions matching TRBD2. Germline-derived CDR1 and CDR2 are SGDLS and YYNGEE. CDR3 length: 14 residues. The V segment lost 7 bases and the J segment 3 bases; nucleotides outside the gene matches: 9. Based on the CDR3 plus reference TRBV9 and TRBJ2-7, the full variable domain is DSGVTQTPKHLITATGQRVTLRCSPRSGDLSVYWYQQSLDQGLQFLIQYYNGEERAKGNILERFSAQQFPDLHSELNLSSLELGDSALYFCASGPGLELYEQYFGPGTRLTVT.

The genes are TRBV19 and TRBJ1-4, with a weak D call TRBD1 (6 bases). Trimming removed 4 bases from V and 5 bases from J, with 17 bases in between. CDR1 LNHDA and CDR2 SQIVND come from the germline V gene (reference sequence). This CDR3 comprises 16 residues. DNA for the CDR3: TGTGCCAGTAGTACCCCTTCGGGACACTTAAATGAAAAACTGTTTTTT. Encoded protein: CASSTPSGHLNEKLFF.

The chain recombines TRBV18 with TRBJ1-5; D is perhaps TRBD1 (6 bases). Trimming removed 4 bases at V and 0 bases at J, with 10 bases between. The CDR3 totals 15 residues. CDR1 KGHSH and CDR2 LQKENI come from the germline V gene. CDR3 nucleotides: TGTGCCAGCTCACTTAACAGGGCTAGCAATCAGCCCCAGCATTTT. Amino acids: CASSLNRASNQPQHF.

This chain's CDR3 is CASTRVSGARDTQYF. The CDR3 DNA sequence: TGCGCCAGCACCCGGGTCAGTGGAGCCCGGGATACGCAGTATTTT. The chain recombines TRBV4-1 with TRBJ2-3; no clear D gene. Germline V gene lookup returns CDR1 MGHRA and CDR2 YSYEKL. The CDR3 extends over 15 amino acids. The germline V and J ends were trimmed by 7 bases and 6 bases, with 20 bases remaining between them.

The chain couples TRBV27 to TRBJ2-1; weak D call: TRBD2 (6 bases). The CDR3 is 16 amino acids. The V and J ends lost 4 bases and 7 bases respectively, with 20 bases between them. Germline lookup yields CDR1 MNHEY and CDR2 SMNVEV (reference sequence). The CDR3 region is CASSWRVFTVNNEQFF. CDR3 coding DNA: TGTGCCAGCAGTTGGAGGGTTTTTACCGTGAATAATGAGCAGTTCTTC.